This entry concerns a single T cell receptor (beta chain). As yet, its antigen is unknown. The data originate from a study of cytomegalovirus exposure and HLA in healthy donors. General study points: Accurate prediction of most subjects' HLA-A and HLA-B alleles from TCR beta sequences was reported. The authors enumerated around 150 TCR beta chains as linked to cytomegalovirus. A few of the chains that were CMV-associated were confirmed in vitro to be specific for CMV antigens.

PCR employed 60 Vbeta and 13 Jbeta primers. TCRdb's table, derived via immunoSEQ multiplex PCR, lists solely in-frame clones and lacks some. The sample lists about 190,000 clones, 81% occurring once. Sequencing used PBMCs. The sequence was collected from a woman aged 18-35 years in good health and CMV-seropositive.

DNA of the CDR3: TGTGCCAGTAGTATCAACACAGGGAAACAAGAGACCCAGTACTTC. Its translation: CASSINTGKQETQYF. The rearrangement links TRBV19 to TRBJ2-5; tentative D call: TRBD1 (6 bases). The ends were cut back, 3 bases at V and 2 bases at J, with 13 bases in the middle. The CDR3 is made up of 15 amino acids. Germline V gene sequence: CDR1 LNHDA, CDR2 SQIVND (reference sequence).